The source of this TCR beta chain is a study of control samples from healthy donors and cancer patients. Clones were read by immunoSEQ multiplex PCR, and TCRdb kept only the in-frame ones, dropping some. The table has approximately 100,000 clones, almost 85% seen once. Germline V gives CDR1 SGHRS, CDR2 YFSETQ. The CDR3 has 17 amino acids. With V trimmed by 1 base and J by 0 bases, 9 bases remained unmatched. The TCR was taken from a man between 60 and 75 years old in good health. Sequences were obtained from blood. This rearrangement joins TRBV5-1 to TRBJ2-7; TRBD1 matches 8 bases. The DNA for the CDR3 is TGCGCCAGCAGCTTGACGGGACAGGTCCTCCGCTCCTACGAGCAGTACTTC. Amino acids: CASSLTGQVLRSYEQYF. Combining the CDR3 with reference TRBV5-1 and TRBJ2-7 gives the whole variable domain KAGVTQTPRYLIKTRGQQVTLSCSPISGHRSVSWYQQTPGQGLQFLFEYFSETQRNKGNFPGRFSGRQFSNSRSEMNVSTLELGDSALYLCASSLTGQVLRSYEQYFGPGTRLTVT.